The T cell receptor (beta chain) described here comes from a study of blood T cell repertoires in COVID-19. Turning to the study itself: Collection of acute and convalescent COVID-19 samples took place in the United States, Italy and Spain. T cells, B-cell-depleted T cells, or PBMCs provided the cDNA or gDNA that served as material.

The ends were cut back, 3 bases at V and 3 bases at J, with 15 bases in the middle. This CDR3 comprises 15 residues. From germline, CDR1 is SGHTS and CDR2 YDEGEE. Per the original methods: Scientists estimated how many nucleated cells there were by amplifying reference gene primers. Produced via immunoSEQ multiplex PCR; TCRdb's table is partial and in-frame only. The D gene and trimming were derived from the DNA, and the V and J assignments and clone size from that table. The sample records around 64,000 clones, around 79% being singletons. The sequence came from a man between 60 and 75 years old with acute or convalescent COVID-19. The rearrangement joins TRBV5-8 to TRBJ1-1, with D perhaps TRBD1 (6 bases). Sequencing used peripheral blood. For the CDR3, the DNA is TGTGCCAGCAGCTCCCGGGGCAGGGGATACACTGAAGCTTTCTTT. Amino acids: CASSSRGRGYTEAFF.